This T cell receptor beta chain was documented in a study of human T cells and chemical hapten exposure. Study as a whole: Patients, chiefly female, had alopecia areata, totalis or universalis.

This clonotype was recorded many times. The V and J ends lost 3 bases and 3 bases respectively, with 21 bases between them. The germline V gene has CDR1 MDHEN and CDR2 SYDVKM. This CDR3 comprises 17 residues. As for time point: patch test 1, 2 weeks after DPC sensitization. As to treatment: therapeutic diphenylcyclopropenone sensitization with weekly scalp DPC. Unfractionated whole blood served as the source for total RNA extraction. People who gave samples had alopecia, were 18 to 70 years old, and were suitable for DPC. Each CDR3 protein is one row after TCRdb ran MiXCR on the RACE reads. Here the sample spans roughly 48,000 distinct CDR3 sequences, 9.5% to 12% being singletons.

The sequences come from whole blood, collected in connection with sensitization to the hapten diphenylcyclopropenone (DPC). The sequence derives from a woman in her thirties or forties with alopecia areata. Some clones in this sample may be carry-over from other donors' samples. The rearrangement links TRBV28 to TRBJ2-7, with D possibly TRBD2 on 6 matching bases. Here the CDR3 DNA reads TGTGCCAGCAGTTTGTGGCGGTCTCCGGGACTCAACTACGAGCAGTACTTC. Protein: CASSLWRSPGLNYEQYF.